Each of the 30 T cell receptor beta chains below was sequenced from the same sample in a study of cytomegalovirus exposure and HLA in healthy donors. Researchers ran the PCR with 60 Vbeta and 13 Jbeta primers. This table comes from immunoSEQ multiplex PCR, and its TCRdb copy is limited to in-frame clones, with some not included. The sample has about 240,000 clones; around 81% are singletons. Source material: PBMCs. These TCRs come from a woman aged 55-69 years in good health and CMV-seropositive.

The chain links TRBV30 to TRBJ2-7, with TRBD1 as a possible D gene (6 bases). Trimming took 0 bases from V and 6 from J, leaving 18 bases between them. CDR1 is GTSNPN, CDR2 SVGIG, per germline (reference sequence). The CDR3 has 15 amino acids. The CDR3 DNA reads as TGTGCCTGGAGTGTCCTCCCCGGGGCAGGGGTCGAGCAGTACTTC. Translated: CAWSVLPGAGVEQYF.

The rearrangement uses TRBV6-5 and TRBJ2-5; 9 nucleotides match TRBD2. Germline CDR1 is MNHEY and CDR2 is SVGAGI. The ends lost 4 bases at V and 5 bases at J; junction bases unmatched: 8. There are 15 residues in the CDR3. The CDR3 bases are TGTGCCAGCAGTTCTAGCGGGAACAGGTTCGAGACCCAGTACTTC. Its protein is CASSSSGNRFETQYF.

This clone was observed a single time. V is TRBV30 and J is TRBJ1-2; tentative D call: TRBD1 (5 bases). The CDR3 has 15 amino acids. V was shortened by 2 bases and J by 7 bases, with 20 bases between the two germline ends. Germline V gene data show CDR1 as GTSNPN and CDR2 as SVGIG (reference sequence). Here the CDR3 reads CAWSPTQGLSSGYTF. The CDR3 DNA reads TGTGCCTGGAGTCCCACTCAGGGACTGTCTTCTGGCTACACCTTC.

As regards this clone: Different DNA sequences within this sample yield the same CDR3. The chain combines TRBV19 with TRBJ2-7; 11 bases align to TRBD1. Germline CDR1 and CDR2: LNHDA and SQIVND (reference sequence). The CDR3 has 14 amino acids. Trimming at V came to 5 bases and at J to 4 bases, leaving 4 bases not matched to a gene. The CDR3 sequence is CASSPGTGGYEQYF. The CDR3 bases are TGTGCCAGTAGTCCCGGGACAGGGGGTTACGAGCAGTACTTC.

In its sample, this clone was seen a few times. This chain uses TRBV10-3 with TRBJ1-5; D gene ambiguous. The V end lost 4 bases, the J end lost 2 bases, and 9 bases lay between the germline ends. The CDR3 runs 14 residues. CDR1 is ENHRY and CDR2 is SYGVKD in the germline V gene. DNA for the CDR3: TGTGCCATCAGTGGAAATGAGGGCAATCAGCCCCAGCATTTT. It translates to CAISGNEGNQPQHF.

This clone was detected a few times. The gene calls are TRBV5-4 and TRBJ1-2, with TRBD1 matching 9 bases. CDR1 is SGHNT and CDR2 is YYREEE in the germline V gene (reference sequence). The CDR3 sequence is 14 residues long. Germline trimming cut 3 bases from V and 5 bases from J; bases unmatched to any gene: 5. The CDR3 DNA reads as TGTGCCAGCAGCTATGCGGGACAGGGTTATGGCTACACCTTC. This sequence encodes CASSYAGQGYGYTF.

This chain uses TRBV19 with TRBJ2-1, with a weak D call TRBD2 (6 bases). Trimming left V 0 bases short and J 3 bases short, with 12 bases between. The length of the CDR3 is 16 residues. CDR1 LNHDA and CDR2 SQIVND come from the germline V gene (reference sequence). The CDR3 here is CASSIDRLASYNEQFF. In DNA form, the CDR3 reads TGTGCCAGTAGTATAGATAGGCTAGCGAGCTACAATGAGCAGTTCTTC.

The V gene is TRBV10-1, the J gene TRBJ2-7; D remains unclear. Germline loops: CDR1 WNHNN, CDR2 SYGVQD (reference sequence). Between the trimmed V and J ends, which lost 0 bases and 7 bases, there was a span of 10 bases. The CDR3 sequence is 13 residues long. The CDR3 region is CASSESTVGEQYF. The CDR3 DNA is TGCGCCAGCAGTGAGTCCACCGTCGGGGAGCAGTACTTC.

The V call is TRBV7-9, the J call TRBJ2-7; the match to TRBD1 covers 8 bases. In germline, CDR1 is SEHNR, CDR2 FQNEAQ (reference sequence). This CDR3 contains 15 residues. The ends lost 4 bases at V and 5 bases at J; junction bases unmatched: 10. The CDR3 sequence is CASSSWTGRMDEQYF. In DNA form, the CDR3 reads TGTGCCAGCAGCTCCTGGACAGGGCGTATGGACGAGCAGTACTTC.

This chain connects TRBV5-1 to TRBJ2-5; D gene unclear. There are 15 residues in the CDR3. Germline V gene lookup returns CDR1 SGHRS and CDR2 YFSETQ. V shed 1 base and J shed 5 bases, with 15 bases lying between them. The CDR3 coding sequence is TGCGCCAGCAGCTTGCAAGTCCTGGGCTCCGAGACCCAGTACTTC. It yields the protein CASSLQVLGSETQYF.

The chain is built from TRBV6-6 and TRBJ2-1, with 10 bases matching TRBD2. The J segment lost 9 bases and the V segment lost 6 bases, leaving 5 bases of the junction unmatched. The CDR3 runs to 13 residues. Germline CDR1 is MNHNY and CDR2 is SVGAGI (reference sequence). The CDR3 DNA is TGTGCCAGCAGACTAGCGGGAAAAGGTGAGCAGTTCTTC. Residues: CASRLAGKGEQFF.

The chain employs TRBV18 and TRBJ1-2; 7 bases match TRBD1. Germline V CDR1 and CDR2: KGHSH, LQKENI. V lost 2 bases and J lost 6; bases outside the gene matches: 3. The CDR3 has 13 amino acids. Written as DNA, the CDR3 is TGTGCCAGCTCACCAAGGGGGACAGATGGCTACACCTTC. It codes for CASSPRGTDGYTF.

The V gene is TRBV5-1, the J gene TRBJ2-2, with TRBD2 identical over 7 bases. V trimming: 0 bases; J trimming: 5 bases; junction bases outside the gene matches: 4. This CDR3 region has 15 residues. The germline V gene has CDR1 SGHRS and CDR2 YFSETQ. DNA of the CDR3: TGCGCCAGCAGCTTGGAACTAGCGTATACCGGGGAGCTGTTTTTT. Translated: CASSLELAYTGELFF.

This clone was counted once. This sequence joins TRBV5-1 and TRBJ1-1; D perhaps matches TRBD1 (5 bases). Trimming stripped 2 bases from V and 5 bases from J, with 16 bases between. This CDR3 has 15 residues. Germline V lookup: CDR1 SGHRS, CDR2 YFSETQ. The CDR3: CASSLWSPRETEAFF. CDR3 DNA: TGCGCCAGCAGCTTATGGTCCCCCAGGGAAACTGAAGCTTTCTTT. Combining the CDR3 with reference TRBV5-1 and TRBJ1-1 gives the whole variable domain KAGVTQTPRYLIKTRGQQVTLSCSPISGHRSVSWYQQTPGQGLQFLFEYFSETQRNKGNFPGRFSGRQFSNSRSEMNVSTLELGDSALYLCASSLWSPRETEAFFGQGTRLTVV.

The DNA for the CDR3 is TGTGCCAGCAGTGAGGTGGTCGGGGGCAATGAGCAGTTCTTC. Translated: CASSEVVGGNEQFF. The gene calls are TRBV6-4 and TRBJ2-1, with D perhaps TRBD2 (6 bases). CDR3 length: 14 residues. Trimming took off 3 bases at V and 6 bases at J, with 12 bases between the two ends. Germline CDR1 reads MRHNA; CDR2 reads SNTAGT.

The CDR3 loop is CASRRGLLSNTIYF. In DNA form, the CDR3 reads TGTGCCAGTCGCAGGGGGCTTTTGAGCAACACCATATATTTT. The V and J genes are TRBV6-5 and TRBJ1-3, with 8 bases that match TRBD1. Germline assignment: CDR1 MNHEY and CDR2 SVGAGI. V lost 9 bases and J lost 7; bases outside the gene matches: 11. The CDR3 has 14 amino acids.

The chain has TRBV27 and TRBJ1-1; D is unresolved. CDR1 MNHEY and CDR2 SMNVEV come from the germline V gene (reference sequence). V was clipped by 5 bases and J by 0 bases, with 13 bases between them. The CDR3 is made up of 15 amino acids. CDR3 nucleotide sequence: TGTGCCAGCAGTCTCCAGAGGGTCATGAACACTGAAGCTTTCTTT. It translates to CASSLQRVMNTEAFF.

This rearrangement joins TRBV2 to TRBJ1-6; D unclear. V was trimmed by 7 bases and J by 7 bases, leaving 11 bases between them. The germline V gene encodes CDR1 SNHLY and CDR2 FYNNEI. The CDR3 loop spans 13 amino acids. DNA for the CDR3: TGTGCCAGCACCCAAAGCCCAAATTCACCCCTCCACTTT. Translated, it gives CASTQSPNSPLHF.

The rearrangement uses TRBV19 and TRBJ2-7; TRBD1 matches 7 bases. The CDR3 runs 13 residues. The trim removed 8 bases at V and 3 bases at J, leaving 7 bases unmatched. Germline CDR1 is LNHDA and CDR2 is SQIVND (reference sequence). CDR3 protein: CASLGQPGYEQYF. CDR3 in DNA: TGTGCCAGTTTGGGACAGCCTGGCTACGAGCAGTACTTC.

The gene calls are TRBV27 and TRBJ2-3, with TRBD2 matching over 8 bases. Trimming took 5 bases from V and 3 from J; bases not matched to a gene: 7. This CDR3 spans 15 amino acids. Germline CDR1 and CDR2: MNHEY and SMNVEV (reference sequence). In DNA, the CDR3 is TGTGCCAGCAGTGACGGGACTAGTGGTACAGATACGCAGTATTTT. Translated: CASSDGTSGTDTQYF.

The chain joins TRBV2 to TRBJ2-5; 9 nucleotides match TRBD2. Losses at the gene ends were 7 bases for V and 4 bases for J; bases not matched to a gene: 10. The CDR3 covers 15 residues. Germline V gene lookup returns CDR1 SNHLY and CDR2 FYNNEI. The CDR3 reads CASKRREGGGETQYF. In DNA, the CDR3 is TGTGCCAGCAAGCGGCGGGAGGGCGGGGGAGAGACCCAGTACTTC.

This sequence joins TRBV5-1 and TRBJ2-2; D perhaps matches TRBD1 (5 bases). In germline, CDR1 is SGHRS, CDR2 YFSETQ. The CDR3 is made up of 18 amino acids. V was pared by 0 bases and J by 7 bases, with 22 bases between. The CDR3 reads CASSLAMVVGAASGELFF. The DNA of the CDR3 is TGCGCCAGCAGCTTGGCCATGGTAGTAGGGGCGGCGAGCGGGGAGCTGTTTTTT.

This chain uses TRBV5-6 with TRBJ1-2, with D possibly matching TRBD1 (5 bases). V lost 2 bases to trimming and J lost 3 bases, with 8 bases between them. CDR1 and CDR2 from the germline V gene are SGHDT and YYEEEE. The CDR3 sequence is 13 residues long. CDR3 DNA: TGTGCCAGCAGCTTACAGGATTACTATGGCTACACCTTC. This gives the protein CASSLQDYYGYTF. The whole variable domain, remainder taken from reference TRBV5-6 and TRBJ1-2, is DAGVTQSPTHLIKTRGQQVTLRCSPKSGHDTVSWYQQALGQGPQFIFQYYEEEERQRGNFPDRFSGHQFPNYSSELNVNALLLGDSALYLCASSLQDYYGYTFGSGTRLTVV.

A single count supports this clone. This chain joins TRBV6-6 and TRBJ2-7; D may be TRBD2 (5 bases). CDR1 and CDR2 (germline): MNHNY, SVGAGI (reference sequence). The CDR3 loop spans 16 amino acids. V lost 0 bases and J 0 bases, leaving 12 bases between the germline ends. The CDR3 reads CASSYSSSANSYEQYF. The CDR3 DNA reads as TGTGCCAGCAGTTACTCGAGTAGCGCCAACTCCTACGAGCAGTACTTC.

The V call is TRBV5-4, the J call TRBJ2-1, with TRBD2 matching over 9 bases. Trimming removed 4 bases from V and 0 bases from J; junction bases left unmatched: 2. CDR1 SGHNT and CDR2 YYREEE come from the germline V gene (reference sequence). The CDR3 is made up of 15 amino acids. CDR3 nucleotides: TGTGCCAGCAGCAGTAGCGGGAGCTCCTACAATGAGCAGTTCTTC. It codes for CASSSSGSSYNEQFF.

The V and J genes are TRBV7-2 and TRBJ1-2, with 9 bases identical to TRBD1. In germline, CDR1 is SGHTA, CDR2 FQGNSA. Losses at the gene ends were 1 base for V and 4 bases for J; bases not matched to a gene: 1. The CDR3 spans 14 residues. The DNA of the CDR3 is TGTGCCAGCAGCTTAGGACAGGGGGGCTATGGCTACACCTTC. This encodes CASSLGQGGYGYTF. Full variable domain (remainder filled in from reference TRBV7-2 and TRBJ1-2): GAGVSQSPSNKVTEKGKDVELRCDPISGHTALYWYRQSLGQGLEFLIYFQGNSAPDKSGLPSDRFSAERTGGSVSTLTIQRTQQEDSAVYLCASSLGQGGYGYTFGSGTRLTVV.

This CDR3 is CASSSDGFRETQYF. The CDR3 bases are TGTGCCAGCAGTTCTGACGGGTTCCGGGAGACCCAGTACTTC. The chain has TRBV28 and TRBJ2-5; D call uncertain. The V gene's germline CDR1 is MDHEN and CDR2 SYDVKM. The CDR3 runs to 14 residues. V was cut by 4 bases and J by 5 bases, with 14 bases left in between.

The chain joins TRBV29-1 to TRBJ1-3; D is uncertain. The CDR3 is 14 amino acids. With 7 bases removed from V and 1 base from J, the gap between germline ends came to 14 bases. From germline, CDR1 is SQVTM and CDR2 ANQGSEA. The CDR3 bases are TGCAGCGCCTCTATCAATTTATCTGGAAACACCATATATTTT. This translates into CSASINLSGNTIYF.

This chain connects TRBV19 to TRBJ2-7, with D tentatively TRBD2 (5 bases). CDR1 and CDR2 (germline): LNHDA, SQIVND (reference sequence). The CDR3 has 14 amino acids. V was clipped by 3 bases and J by 1 base, with 10 bases between them. The CDR3, as DNA: TGTGCCAGTAGTATCGGACTTCAATCCTACGAGCAGTACTTC. Protein: CASSIGLQSYEQYF.

This rearrangement joins TRBV30 to TRBJ2-7; 11 bases line up with TRBD2. From germline, CDR1 is GTSNPN and CDR2 SVGIG (reference sequence). J was trimmed by 2 bases and V by 4 bases; bases with no gene match: 13. This CDR3 contains 17 residues. The DNA for the CDR3 is TGTGCCTGGACCCGACTAGCGGGAAACAGAGTAGCCTACGAGCAGTACTTC. Its protein product is CAWTRLAGNRVAYEQYF.